Given below is one T cell receptor (beta chain) in context. The same CDR3 arises from other DNA sequences in this sample as well. This sample is drawn from a study of blood T cell repertoires in COVID-19. Overall study context: Both acute and convalescent COVID-19 samples were obtained from the United States, Italy and Spain.

TCRdb keeps only in-frame clones here, not all; method: immunoSEQ multiplex PCR. The sample has tens of thousands of clones, approximately 90% seen once. The germline CDR1 and CDR2 sequences are LGHNT and FRNRAP. V lost 7 bases and J lost 0; bases outside the gene matches: 9. This CDR3 is built from 17 residues. Sequences were obtained from peripheral blood. The TCR was taken from a human donor in a cohort sampled during active COVID-19. The V gene is TRBV12-5, the J gene TRBJ2-2, with TRBD2 matching 9 bases. CDR3 amino acids: CASAFGGGGANTGELFF. CDR3 sequence (DNA): TGTGCTAGTGCCTTTGGCGGCGGGGGGGCGAACACCGGGGAGCTGTTTTTT.